The clone carrying this TCR beta chain came up once. Profiled with immunoSEQ multiplex PCR; TCRdb holds only in-frame clones, not every one. Here the sample spans some 200,000 clones, around four fifths being singletons. The CDR3 runs 16 residues. With V trimmed by 1 base and J by 5 bases, 10 bases remained unmatched. CDR1 MGHRA and CDR2 YSYEKL come from the germline V gene. The data stem from a study of blood T cell repertoires in COVID-19. Background on the study: Specimens from acute and convalescent COVID-19 originated in the United States, Italy and Spain. PBMCs, B-cell-depleted T cells, or T cells were the source of the cDNA or gDNA that made up the material.

This clonotype was sampled from a woman aged 45-59 years with active or convalescent COVID-19. The sample taken for sequencing was peripheral blood. The rearrangement uses TRBV4-1 and TRBJ1-2; TRBD1 agrees at 7 bases. The CDR3 DNA sequence: TGCGCCAGCAGCCAAGGACCCGGACAGGACAGATATGGCTACACCTTC. Translating it yields CASSQGPGQDRYGYTF.